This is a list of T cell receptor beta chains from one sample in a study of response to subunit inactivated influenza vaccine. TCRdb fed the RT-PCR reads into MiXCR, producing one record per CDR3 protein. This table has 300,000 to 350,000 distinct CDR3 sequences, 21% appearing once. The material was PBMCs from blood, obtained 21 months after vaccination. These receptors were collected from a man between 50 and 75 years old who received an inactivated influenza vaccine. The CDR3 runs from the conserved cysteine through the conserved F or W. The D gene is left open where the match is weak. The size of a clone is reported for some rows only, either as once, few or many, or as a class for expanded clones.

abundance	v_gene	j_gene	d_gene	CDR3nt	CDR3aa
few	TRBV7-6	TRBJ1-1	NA	TGTGCCAGCAGCTTAGACCCGCCGACTGTGAACACTGAAGCTTTCTTT	CASSLDPPTVNTEAFF
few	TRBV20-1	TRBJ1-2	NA	TGCAGTGCGGGCCCCCTGGGCAGCGTGGATCTTCGGGGTGGCTACACCTTC	CSAGPLGSVDLRGGYTF
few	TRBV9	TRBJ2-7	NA	TGTGCCAGCAGCCCCCGAGTGCTCGACGAGCAGTACTTC	CASSPRVLDEQYF
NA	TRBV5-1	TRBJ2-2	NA	TGCGCCAGCAGCGGAGGACTATTCGGGGAGCTGTTTTTT	CASSGGLFGELFF
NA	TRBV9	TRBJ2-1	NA	TGTGCCAGCAGCGTAGGGGCCCCCCTCGGAGAGCAGTTCTTC	CASSVGAPLGEQFF
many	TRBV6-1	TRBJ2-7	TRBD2	TGTGCCAGCAGGACTAGCGGGAGTTACGAGCAGTACTTC	CASRTSGSYEQYF
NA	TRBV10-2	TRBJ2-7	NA	TGCGCCAGCAGTGAGTCGCAGACTATCGGGCAGTACTTC	CASSESQTIGQYF
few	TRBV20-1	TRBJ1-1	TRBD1	TGCAGTGCTAGTTCGGTCAGGGGGCGAAAAGCTTTCTTT	CSASSVRGRKAFF
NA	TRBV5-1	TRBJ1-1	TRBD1	TGCGCCAGCAGGGGACAGGGGGCGGCTGAAGCTTTCTTT	CASRGQGAAEAFF
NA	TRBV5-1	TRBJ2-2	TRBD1	TGCGCCAGCAGAAGCCGGACAGGGAGAAATTACGGGGAGCTGTTTTTT	CASRSRTGRNYGELFF
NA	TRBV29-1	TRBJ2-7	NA	TGCAGCGTTGAATCAGGGTCCTACGAGCAGTACTTC	CSVESGSYEQYF
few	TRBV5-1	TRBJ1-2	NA	TGCGCCAGCAGCTTGGACAGTCGAAACTATGGCTACACCTTC	CASSLDSRNYGYTF
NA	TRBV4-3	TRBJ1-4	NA	TGCGCCAGCAGCCAAGACATAGGGCGAAATGAAAAACTGTTTTTT	CASSQDIGRNEKLFF
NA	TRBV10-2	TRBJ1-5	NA	TGCGCCAGCAGTGACTGGACAGAACTATCACCCCAGCATTTT	CASSDWTELSPQHF